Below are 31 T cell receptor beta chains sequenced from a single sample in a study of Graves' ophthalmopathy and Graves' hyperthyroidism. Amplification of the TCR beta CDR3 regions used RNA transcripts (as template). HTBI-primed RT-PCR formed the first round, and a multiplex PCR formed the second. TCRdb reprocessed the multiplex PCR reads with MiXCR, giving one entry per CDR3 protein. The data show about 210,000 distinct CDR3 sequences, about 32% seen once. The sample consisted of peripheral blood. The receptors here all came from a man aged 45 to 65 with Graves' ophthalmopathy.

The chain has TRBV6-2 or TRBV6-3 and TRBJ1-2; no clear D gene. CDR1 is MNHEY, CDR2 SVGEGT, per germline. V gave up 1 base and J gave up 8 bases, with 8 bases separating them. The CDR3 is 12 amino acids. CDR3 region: CASSYLGEGYTF. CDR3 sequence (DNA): TGTGCCAGCAGTTACTTGGGCGAAGGCTACACCTTC.

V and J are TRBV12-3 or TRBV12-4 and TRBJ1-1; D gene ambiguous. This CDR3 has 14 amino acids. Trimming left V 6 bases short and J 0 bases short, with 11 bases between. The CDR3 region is CASSPTTMNTEAFF. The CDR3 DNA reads TGTGCCAGCAGCCCCACAACCATGAACACTGAAGCTTTCTTT.

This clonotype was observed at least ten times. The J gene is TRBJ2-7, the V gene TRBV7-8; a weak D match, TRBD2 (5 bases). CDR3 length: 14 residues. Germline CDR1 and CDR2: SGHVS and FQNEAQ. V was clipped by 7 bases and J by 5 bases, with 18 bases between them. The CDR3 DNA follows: TGTGCCAGCACCCAAGAACTAGGTCGAAACGAGCAGTACTTC. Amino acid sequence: CASTQELGRNEQYF.

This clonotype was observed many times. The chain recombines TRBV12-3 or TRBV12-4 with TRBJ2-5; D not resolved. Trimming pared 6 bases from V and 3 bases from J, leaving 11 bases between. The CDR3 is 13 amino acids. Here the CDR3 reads CASSFGRKETQYF. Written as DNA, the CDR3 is TGTGCCAGCAGCTTCGGCAGAAAAGAGACCCAGTACTTC.

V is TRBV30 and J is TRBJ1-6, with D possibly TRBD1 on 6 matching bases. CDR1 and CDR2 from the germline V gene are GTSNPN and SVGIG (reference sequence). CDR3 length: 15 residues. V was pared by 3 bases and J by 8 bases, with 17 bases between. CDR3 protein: CAWSGRGRGDSPLHF. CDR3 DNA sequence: TGTGCCTGGAGCGGAAGAGGCAGGGGAGATTCACCCCTCCACTTT.

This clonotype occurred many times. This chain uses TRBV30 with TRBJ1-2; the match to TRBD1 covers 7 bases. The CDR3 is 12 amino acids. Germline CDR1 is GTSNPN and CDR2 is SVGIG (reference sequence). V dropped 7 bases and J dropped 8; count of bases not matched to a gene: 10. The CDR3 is CAYHRGSRGYTF. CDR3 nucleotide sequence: TGTGCCTACCACAGGGGATCCCGGGGCTACACCTTC.

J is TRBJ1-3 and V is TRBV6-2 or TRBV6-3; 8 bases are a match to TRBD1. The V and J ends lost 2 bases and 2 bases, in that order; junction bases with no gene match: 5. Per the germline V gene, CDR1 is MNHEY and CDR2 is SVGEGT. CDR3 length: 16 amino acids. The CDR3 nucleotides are TGTGCCAGCAGTTACGGGGACAGGACGACTGGAAACACCATATATTTT. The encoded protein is CASSYGDRTTGNTIYF.

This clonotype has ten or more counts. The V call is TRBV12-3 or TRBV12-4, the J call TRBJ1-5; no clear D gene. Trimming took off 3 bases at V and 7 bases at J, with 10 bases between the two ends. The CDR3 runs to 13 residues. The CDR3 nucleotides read TGTGCCAGCAGTTTTAGGTTTCGCCAGCCCCAGCATTTT. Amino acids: CASSFRFRQPQHF.

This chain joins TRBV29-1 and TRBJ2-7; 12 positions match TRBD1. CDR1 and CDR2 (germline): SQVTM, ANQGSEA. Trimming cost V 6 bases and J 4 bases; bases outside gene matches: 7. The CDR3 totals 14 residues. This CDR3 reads CSVGGTGGKYEQYF. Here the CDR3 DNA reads TGCAGCGTCGGTGGGACAGGGGGCAAATACGAGCAGTACTTC.

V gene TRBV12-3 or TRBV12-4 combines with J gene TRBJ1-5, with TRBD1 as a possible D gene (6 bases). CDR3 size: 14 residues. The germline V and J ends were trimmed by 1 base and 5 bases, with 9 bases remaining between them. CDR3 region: CASSLGDNHQPQHF. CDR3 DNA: TGTGCCAGCAGTTTAGGGGACAATCATCAGCCCCAGCATTTT.

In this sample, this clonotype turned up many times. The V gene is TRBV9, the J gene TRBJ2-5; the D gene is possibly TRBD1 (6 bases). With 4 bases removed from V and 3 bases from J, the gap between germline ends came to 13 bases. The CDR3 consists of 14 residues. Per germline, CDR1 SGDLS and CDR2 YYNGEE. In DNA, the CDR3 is TGTGCCAGCAGCTTATGGGACAAGAAAGAGACCCAGTACTTC. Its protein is CASSLWDKKETQYF.

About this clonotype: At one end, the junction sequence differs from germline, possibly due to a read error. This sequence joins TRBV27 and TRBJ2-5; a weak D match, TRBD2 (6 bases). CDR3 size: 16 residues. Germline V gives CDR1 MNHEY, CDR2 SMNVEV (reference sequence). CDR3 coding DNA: TGTGCCACCAGTGATAAAGGGACTCCGACACCTAAGACCCAGTACTTC. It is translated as CATSDKGTPTPKTQYF.

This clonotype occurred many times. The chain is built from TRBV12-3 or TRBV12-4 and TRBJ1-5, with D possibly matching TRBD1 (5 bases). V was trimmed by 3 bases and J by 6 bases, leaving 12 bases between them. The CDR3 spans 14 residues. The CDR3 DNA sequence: TGTGCCAGCAGTTTCGGAGGGGAGGGTCAGCCCCAGCATTTT. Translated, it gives CASSFGGEGQPQHF.

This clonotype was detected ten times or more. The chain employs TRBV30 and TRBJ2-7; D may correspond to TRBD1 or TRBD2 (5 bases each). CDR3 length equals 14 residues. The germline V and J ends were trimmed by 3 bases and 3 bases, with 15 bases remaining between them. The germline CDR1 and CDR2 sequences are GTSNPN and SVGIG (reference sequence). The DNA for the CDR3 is TGTGCCTGGAGAGATTGGGACGGAGGCTACGAGCAGTACTTC. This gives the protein CAWRDWDGGYEQYF.

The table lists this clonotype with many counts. The CDR3 sequence is CASSIGRLTGELFF. The DNA for the CDR3 is TGTGCCAGTAGTATTGGACGACTCACCGGGGAGCTGTTTTTT. This rearrangement joins TRBV19 to TRBJ2-2; D is undetermined. The CDR3 contains 14 residues. Trimming pared 3 bases from V and 4 bases from J, leaving 9 bases between. Germline CDR1 reads LNHDA; CDR2 reads SQIVND (reference sequence).

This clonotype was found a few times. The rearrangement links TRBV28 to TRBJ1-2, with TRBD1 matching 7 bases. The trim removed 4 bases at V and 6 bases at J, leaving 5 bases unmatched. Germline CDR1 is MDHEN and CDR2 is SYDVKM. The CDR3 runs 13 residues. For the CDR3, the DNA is TGTGCCAGCAGTTCCGCAGGGGGAAATGGCTACACCTTC. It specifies CASSSAGGNGYTF.

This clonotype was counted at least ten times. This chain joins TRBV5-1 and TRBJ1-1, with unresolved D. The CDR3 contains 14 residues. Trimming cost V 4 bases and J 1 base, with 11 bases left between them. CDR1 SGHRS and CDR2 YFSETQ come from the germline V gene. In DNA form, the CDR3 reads TGCGCCAGCAGCCTTCGGACGGCGAACACTGAAGCTTTCTTT. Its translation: CASSLRTANTEAFF.

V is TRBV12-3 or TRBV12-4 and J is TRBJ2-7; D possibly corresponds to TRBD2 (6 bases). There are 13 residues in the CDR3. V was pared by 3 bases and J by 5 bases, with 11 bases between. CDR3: CASSFLAFDEQYF. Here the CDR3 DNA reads TGTGCCAGCAGTTTTCTAGCGTTCGACGAGCAGTACTTC.

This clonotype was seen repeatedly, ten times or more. CDR3 sequence (DNA): TGTGCCATCAGTGAGATTACCGCCGGGGAGCTGTTTTTT. Translation gives CAISEITAGELFF. The chain recombines TRBV10-3 with TRBJ2-2; D not resolved. From germline, CDR1 is ENHRY and CDR2 SYGVKD. The CDR3 is made up of 13 amino acids. V was clipped by 2 bases and J by 6 bases, with 7 bases between them.

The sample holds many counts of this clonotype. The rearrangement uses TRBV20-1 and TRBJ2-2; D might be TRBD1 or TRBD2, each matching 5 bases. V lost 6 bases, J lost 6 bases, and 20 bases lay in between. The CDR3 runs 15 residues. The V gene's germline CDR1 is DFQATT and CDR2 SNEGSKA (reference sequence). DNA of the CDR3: TGCAGTGCCATTCCCCCCGGGACGAGGTCCGGGGAGCTGTTTTTT. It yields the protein CSAIPPGTRSGELFF.

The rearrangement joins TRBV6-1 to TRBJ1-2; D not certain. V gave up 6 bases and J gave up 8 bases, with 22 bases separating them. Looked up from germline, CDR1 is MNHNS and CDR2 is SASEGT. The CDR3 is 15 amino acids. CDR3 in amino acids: CASSLPAASMRGYTF. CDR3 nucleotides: TGTGCCAGCAGCCTACCGGCCGCGTCAATGCGCGGCTACACCTTC.

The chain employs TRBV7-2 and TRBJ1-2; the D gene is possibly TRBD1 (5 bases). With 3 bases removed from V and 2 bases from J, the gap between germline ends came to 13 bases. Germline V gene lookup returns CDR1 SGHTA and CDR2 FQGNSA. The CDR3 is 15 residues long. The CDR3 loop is CASSFFTGRNYGYTF. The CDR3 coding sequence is TGTGCCAGCAGCTTTTTTACGGGGCGGAACTATGGCTACACCTTC.

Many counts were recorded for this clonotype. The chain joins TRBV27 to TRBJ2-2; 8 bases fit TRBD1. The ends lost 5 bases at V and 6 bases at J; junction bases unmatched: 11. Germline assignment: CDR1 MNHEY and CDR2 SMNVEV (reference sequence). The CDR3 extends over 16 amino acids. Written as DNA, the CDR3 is TGTGCCAGCAGTACGAGGACAGGGCACCAAGCCGGGGAGCTGTTTTTT. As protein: CASSTRTGHQAGELFF.

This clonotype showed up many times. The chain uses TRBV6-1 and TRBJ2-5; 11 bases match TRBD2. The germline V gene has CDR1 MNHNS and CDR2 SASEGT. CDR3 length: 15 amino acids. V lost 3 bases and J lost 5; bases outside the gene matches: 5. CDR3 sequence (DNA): TGTGCCAGCAGTGACGCTAGCGGGAGGAGGGAGACCCAGTACTTC. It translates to CASSDASGRRETQYF.

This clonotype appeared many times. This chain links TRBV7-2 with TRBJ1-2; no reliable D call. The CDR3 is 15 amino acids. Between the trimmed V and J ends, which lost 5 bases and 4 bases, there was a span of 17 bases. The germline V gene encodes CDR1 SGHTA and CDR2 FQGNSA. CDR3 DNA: TGTGCCAGCAGCACCACGGGAGTGGCTTCCTATGGCTACACCTTC. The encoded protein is CASSTTGVASYGYTF.

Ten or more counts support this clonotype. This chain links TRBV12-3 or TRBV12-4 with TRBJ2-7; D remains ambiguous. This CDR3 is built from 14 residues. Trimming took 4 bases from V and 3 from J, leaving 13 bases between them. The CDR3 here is CASSSELAHYEQYF. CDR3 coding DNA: TGTGCCAGCAGTTCAGAACTGGCCCACTACGAGCAGTACTTC.

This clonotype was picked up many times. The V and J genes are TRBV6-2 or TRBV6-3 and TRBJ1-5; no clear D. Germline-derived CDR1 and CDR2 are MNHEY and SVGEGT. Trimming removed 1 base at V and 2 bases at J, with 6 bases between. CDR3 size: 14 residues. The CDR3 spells CASSYFVGNQPQHF. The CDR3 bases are TGTGCCAGCAGTTACTTCGTTGGCAATCAGCCCCAGCATTTT.

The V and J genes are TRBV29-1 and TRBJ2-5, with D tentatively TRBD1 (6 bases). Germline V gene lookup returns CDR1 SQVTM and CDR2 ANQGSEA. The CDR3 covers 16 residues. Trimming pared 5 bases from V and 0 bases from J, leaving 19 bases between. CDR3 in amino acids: CSVKGWSQGYQETQYF. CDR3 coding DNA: TGCAGCGTTAAGGGGTGGAGCCAGGGGTACCAAGAGACCCAGTACTTC.

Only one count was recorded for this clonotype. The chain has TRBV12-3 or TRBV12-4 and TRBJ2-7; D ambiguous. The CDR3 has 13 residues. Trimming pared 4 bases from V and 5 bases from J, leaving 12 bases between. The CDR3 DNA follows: TGTGCCAGCAGTTCAGGACGTGCGGACGAGCAGTACTTC. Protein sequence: CASSSGRADEQYF.

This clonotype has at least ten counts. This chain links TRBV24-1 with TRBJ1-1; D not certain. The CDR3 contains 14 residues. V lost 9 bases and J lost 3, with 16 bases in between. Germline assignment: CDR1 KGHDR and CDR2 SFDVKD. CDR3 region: CATAPSGRDTEAFF. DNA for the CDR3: TGTGCCACCGCGCCGAGTGGAAGAGACACTGAAGCTTTCTTT.

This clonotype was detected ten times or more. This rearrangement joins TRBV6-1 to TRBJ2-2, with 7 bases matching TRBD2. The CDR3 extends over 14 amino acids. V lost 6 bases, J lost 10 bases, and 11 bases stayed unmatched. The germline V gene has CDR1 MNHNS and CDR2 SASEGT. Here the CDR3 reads CASSRLAVTLELFF. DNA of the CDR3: TGTGCCAGCAGCCGACTAGCCGTCACCCTGGAGCTGTTTTTT.